This paragraph reports one TCR beta chain. Germline V gene lookup returns CDR1 SNHLY and CDR2 FYNNEI. The V and J ends lost 11 bases and 6 bases, in that order; junction bases with no gene match: 17. This CDR3 has 15 residues. This entry belongs to a study of blood T cell repertoires in COVID-19. Study as a whole: Sites in the United States, Italy and Spain provided acute and convalescent COVID-19 samples. T cells, B-cell-depleted T cells, or PBMCs supplied cDNA or gDNA.

Authors' data handling: Amplification of reference gene primers was used by the study to estimate nucleated cell counts. Only in-frame clones appear in the TCRdb table, and some are missing; sequencing was by immunoSEQ multiplex PCR. V and J calls and clone size come straight from that table; D and trimming were deduced from the DNA. The table includes roughly 150,000 clones, less than 90% detected once. The clonotype comes from a woman in her 70s with acute or convalescent COVID-19. The V and J genes are TRBV2 and TRBJ2-3, with 7 bases fitting TRBD1. Sequenced input: peripheral blood. Here the CDR3 DNA reads TGTGCCGCTCGTGTGGTACAGGGGATCACCGATACGCAGTATTTT. This encodes CAARVVQGITDTQYF.